This is a list of T cell receptor beta chains from one sample in a study of identical twins' blood T cells. TCRdb re-called the 5' RACE reads with MiXCR, one entry per CDR3 protein. The data contain around 380,000 distinct CDR3 sequences, under 30% of them singletons. The specimen was PBMCs. The receptors come from a woman aged 18 to 55 in good health. Each CDR3 is given with its conserved first and last residue. The D gene is left open where the match is weak. Size is stated for part of the rows, as once, few or many counts, or as a class when the clone is expanded.

clone_size	d_call	v_call	j_call	cdr3_aa	cdr3_nt
-	TRBD2	TRBV20-1	TRBJ2-7	CSARTSGAYEQYF	TGCAGTGCTAGAACTAGCGGGGCCTACGAGCAGTACTTC
-	TRBD1	TRBV29-1	TRBJ1-1	CSVEGLQGARTEAFF	TGCAGCGTTGAAGGGTTACAGGGGGCGCGTACTGAAGCTTTCTTT
few	-	TRBV29-1	TRBJ2-3	CSVVQPIGQYF	TGCAGCGTTGTCCAGCCGATCGGGCAGTATTTT
-	TRBD1	TRBV10-3	TRBJ1-1	CAISERGQGAGTEAFF	TGTGCCATCAGTGAGCGGGGACAGGGGGCCGGGACTGAAGCTTTCTTT
-	TRBD1	TRBV5-4	TRBJ2-2	CASSLVTGGNGELFF	TGTGCCAGCAGCTTGGTCACAGGGGGTAACGGGGAGCTGTTTTTT
few	-	TRBV5-1	TRBJ1-1	CASSPSTNTEAFF	TGCGCCAGCAGCCCCTCGACGAACACTGAAGCTTTCTTT
-	TRBD1	TRBV9	TRBJ1-1	CASSSGGTTEAFF	TGTGCCAGCAGCTCAGGGGGGACTACTGAAGCTTTCTTT
-	TRBD1	TRBV29-1	TRBJ1-5	CSVEGVGGNHPQHF	TGCAGCGTTGAAGGGGTAGGGGGCAATCATCCCCAGCATTTT
-	-	TRBV28	TRBJ2-3	CASSSRAEGTDTQYF	TGTGCCAGCAGTTCCAGGGCGGAAGGCACAGATACGCAGTATTTT
once	-	TRBV20-1	TRBJ1-2	CSARDEGLTYVYTF	TGCAGTGCTAGAGATGAGGGGCTCACCTATGTCTACACCTTC
few	-	TRBV20-1	TRBJ2-2	CSAREAGLTGELFF	TGCAGTGCTAGAGAGGCCGGCTTGACCGGGGAGCTGTTTTTT
many	TRBD1	TRBV7-2	TRBJ1-4	CASSGQAATNEKLFF	TGTGCCAGCAGCGGACAGGCCGCAACTAATGAAAAACTGTTTTTT
-	TRBD1	TRBV7-3	TRBJ1-1	CASSIQWDRDTEAFF	TGTGCCAGCAGCATCCAATGGGACAGAGACACTGAAGCTTTCTTT
-	-	TRBV3-1	TRBJ1-1	CASSQGTQTITEAFF	TGTGCCAGCAGCCAAGGGACTCAAACGATAACTGAAGCTTTCTTT
many	-	TRBV20-1	TRBJ1-1	CSALRGEGGTEAFF	TGCAGTGCCCTGAGGGGGGAGGGGGGCACTGAAGCTTTCTTT
-	-	TRBV9	TRBJ2-2	CASSPRTGTGELFF	TGTGCCAGCAGCCCCCGGACTGGCACCGGGGAGCTGTTTTTT
few	-	TRBV7-2	TRBJ2-3	CASSFGSIVGDTQYF	TGTGCCAGCAGCTTTGGGTCCATTGTAGGAGATACGCAGTATTTT
-	-	TRBV29-1	TRBJ2-7	CSVEPLPGLISYEQYF	TGCAGCGTTGAACCCCTACCGGGTCTGATTTCCTACGAGCAGTACTTC
few	-	TRBV19	TRBJ2-2	CASQHLSGELFF	TGTGCCAGCCAGCATCTCTCCGGGGAGCTGTTTTTT
-	-	TRBV12-3/TRBV12-4	TRBJ1-6	CASSLDSCNSPLHF	TGTGCCAGCAGTTTGGACAGCTGTAATTCACCCCTCCACTTT
few	-	TRBV9	TRBJ2-6	CASSVGSSGANVLTF	TGTGCCAGCAGCGTAGGTTCCTCTGGGGCCAACGTCCTGACTTTC
-	-	TRBV20-1	TRBJ1-1	CSAKVRGYPEAFF	TGCAGTGCTAAGGTCAGGGGTTACCCTGAAGCTTTCTTT
-	-	TRBV10-2	TRBJ2-7	CASVDWPERYF	TGCGCCAGCGTTGACTGGCCCGAGCGGTACTTC
few	-	TRBV7-6	TRBJ1-1	CASSLALGGSRGTEAFF	TGTGCCAGCAGCTTAGCGCTAGGCGGCAGTCGAGGAACTGAAGCTTTCTTT
-	-	TRBV6-1	TRBJ1-1	CASRENQGRLNTGAFF	TGTGCCAGCAGGGAGAATCAGGGACGGCTGAACACTGGAGCTTTCTTT
-	-	TRBV3-1	TRBJ1-2	CACSPVRIRGISYGYTF	TGTGCCTGCAGCCCCGTAAGAATCCGGGGCATTAGTTATGGCTACACCTTC
-	-	TRBV7-2	TRBJ1-3	CASSLGGGISGNTIYF	TGTGCCAGCAGCTTAGGAGGCGGGATCTCTGGAAACACCATATATTTT
few	-	TRBV29-1	TRBJ2-7	CSVDEGPYEQYF	TGCAGCGTTGACGAGGGACCCTACGAGCAGTACTTC
-	-	TRBV20-1	TRBJ1-2	CSARGPAEGYTF	TGCAGTGCTAGGGGGCCAGCGGAGGGCTACACCTTC
few	-	TRBV11-2	TRBJ2-7	CASTRDYEQYF	TGTGCCAGCACCCGGGACTACGAGCAGTACTTC
few	TRBD2	TRBV6-5	TRBJ2-2	CASSSGSSGAGELFF	TGTGCCAGCAGTTCCGGGTCTAGCGGGGCCGGGGAGCTGTTTTTT
-	-	TRBV11-2	TRBJ1-2	CASSPGQGVFYGYTF	TGTGCCAGCAGCCCGGGGCAGGGAGTTTTCTATGGCTACACCTTC
few	-	TRBV20-1	TRBJ1-1	CSAMSEARNTEAFF	TGCAGTGCTATGTCGGAGGCGAGGAACACTGAAGCTTTCTTT
many	-	TRBV18	TRBJ2-3	CASSPGGDTQYF	TGTGCCAGCAGTCCCGGGGGAGATACGCAGTATTTT
-	-	TRBV19	TRBJ1-1	CASSILTVAGRNTEAFF	TGTGCCAGTAGTATACTTACCGTTGCGGGAAGGAACACTGAAGCTTTCTTT
many	-	TRBV24-1	TRBJ2-3	CATSDPGSSTDTQYF	TGTGCCACCAGTGATCCGGGGTCTAGCACAGATACGCAGTATTTT
many	-	TRBV11-1	TRBJ1-2	CASSLADSNYGYTF	TGTGCCAGCAGCTTAGCGGACTCTAACTATGGCTACACCTTC
few	-	TRBV11-2	TRBJ2-3	CASSLRREPADTQYF	TGTGCCAGCAGCTTACGACGGGAGCCAGCAGATACGCAGTATTTT
-	-	TRBV29-1	TRBJ2-1	CSVVRSDYNEQFF	TGCAGCGTTGTCCGCTCAGATTACAATGAGCAGTTCTTC
-	TRBD1	TRBV5-6	TRBJ1-1	CASSLEGQGLNTEAFF	TGTGCCAGCAGCTTGGAGGGACAGGGGTTGAACACTGAAGCTTTCTTT
many	-	TRBV7-9	TRBJ2-1	CASSPPSYNEQFF	TGTGCCAGCTCACCACCTTCCTACAATGAGCAGTTCTTC
once	-	TRBV12-3/TRBV12-4	TRBJ2-4	CASSPGINIQYF	TGTGCCAGCAGTCCAGGGATAAACATTCAATACTTC
-	-	TRBV5-5	TRBJ1-6	CASSLTGSEDSPLHF	TGTGCCAGCAGCTTGACAGGGTCGGAAGATTCACCCCTCCACTTT
few	-	TRBV2	TRBJ2-3	CASFRGLTDTQYF	TGTGCCAGCTTCCGTGGGCTGACAGATACGCAGTATTTT
few	-	TRBV7-2	TRBJ1-2	CASSLAAGAGYGYTF	TGTGCCAGCAGCTTAGCCGCAGGGGCGGGCTATGGCTACACCTTC
-	-	TRBV7-2	TRBJ1-5	CASSLFRQPQHF	TGTGCCAGCAGCTTATTCAGGCAGCCCCAGCATTTT
few	-	TRBV6-5	TRBJ1-5	CASSYRQYQPQHF	TGTGCCAGCAGTTACAGGCAGTATCAGCCCCAGCATTTT
once	TRBD1	TRBV4-1	TRBJ1-2	CASSQKPARGPNYGYTF	TGCGCCAGCAGCCAAAAACCTGCCAGGGGGCCAAACTATGGCTACACCTTC
-	-	TRBV19	TRBJ2-1	CASSILGEAVYNEQFF	TGTGCCAGTAGTATTCTGGGGGAAGCGGTTTACAATGAGCAGTTCTTC
-	-	TRBV10-3	TRBJ1-3	CAISEASQNTIYF	TGTGCCATCAGTGAGGCCAGCCAAAACACCATATATTTT
few	TRBD1	TRBV10-3	TRBJ1-6	CAIGAGGSPLHF	TGTGCCATCGGGGCAGGGGGTTCACCCCTCCACTTT
-	-	TRBV20-1	TRBJ1-6	CSARANRRGNSPLHF	TGCAGTGCTAGAGCTAACAGGAGGGGGAATTCACCCCTCCACTTT